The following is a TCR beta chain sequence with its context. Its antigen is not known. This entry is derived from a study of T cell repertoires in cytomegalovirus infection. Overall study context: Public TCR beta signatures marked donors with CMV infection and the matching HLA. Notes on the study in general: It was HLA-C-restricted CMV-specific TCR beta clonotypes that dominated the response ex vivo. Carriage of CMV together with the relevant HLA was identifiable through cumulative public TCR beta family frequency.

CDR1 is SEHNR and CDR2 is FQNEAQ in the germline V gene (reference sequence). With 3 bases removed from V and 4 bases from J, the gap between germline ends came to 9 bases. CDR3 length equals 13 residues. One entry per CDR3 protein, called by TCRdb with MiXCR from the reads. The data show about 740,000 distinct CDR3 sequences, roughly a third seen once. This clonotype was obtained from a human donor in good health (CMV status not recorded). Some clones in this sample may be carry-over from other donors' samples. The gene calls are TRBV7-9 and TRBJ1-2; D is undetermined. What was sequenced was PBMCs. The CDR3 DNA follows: TGTGCCAGCAGCTTCTTGGGGTTCTATGGCTACACCTTC. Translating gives CASSFLGFYGYTF.